The 21 T cell receptor beta chains below come from one sample, sequenced in a study of blood T cell repertoires in COVID-19. This table comes from immunoSEQ multiplex PCR, and its TCRdb copy is limited to in-frame clones, with some not included. Here the sample spans approximately 290,000 clones, roughly 84% being singletons. The specimen was peripheral blood. These receptors were collected from a person aged 70 to 80 with COVID-19, enrolled during active disease.

This clone was counted a single time. This chain connects TRBV7-8 to TRBJ2-1; D is unclear. The germline CDR1 and CDR2 sequences are SGHVS and FQNEAQ. V was pared by 4 bases and J by 9 bases, with 10 bases between. The CDR3 totals 12 residues. Here the CDR3 reads CASSSPGSEQFF. CDR3 coding DNA: TGTGCCAGCAGCTCACCAGGAAGTGAGCAGTTCTTC. The whole variable domain, remainder taken from reference TRBV7-8 and TRBJ2-1, is GAGVSQSPRYKVAKRGQDVALRCDPISGHVSLFWYQQALGQGPEFLTYFQNEAQLDKSGLPSDRFFAERPEGSVSTLKIQRTQQEDSAVYLCASSSPGSEQFFGPGTRLTVL.

The chain recombines TRBV6-2 or TRBV6-3 with TRBJ1-5; D ambiguous. The V and J ends lost 4 bases and 2 bases respectively, with 6 bases between them. Looked up from germline, CDR1 is MNHEY and CDR2 is SVGEGT. The CDR3 is made up of 13 amino acids. CDR3 residues: CASSSQGNQPQHF. In DNA, the CDR3 is TGTGCCAGCAGTTCCCAGGGCAATCAGCCCCAGCATTTT.

V gene TRBV7-9 combines with J gene TRBJ2-5; D not certain. V was clipped by 2 bases and J by 2 bases, with 12 bases between them. CDR3 length: 15 amino acids. CDR1 is SEHNR, CDR2 FQNEAQ, per germline (reference sequence). Here the CDR3 DNA reads TGTGCCAGCAGCTTAAGGCTCGGCAGGCAAGAGACCCAGTACTTC. This codes for CASSLRLGRQETQYF.

This clone was seen only once. The chain is built from TRBV11-2 and TRBJ2-3, with 7 bases identical to TRBD2. Germline V gene sequence: CDR1 SGHAT, CDR2 FQNNGV. CDR3 length: 16 residues. V trimming: 0 bases; J trimming: 1 base; junction bases outside the gene matches: 4. The CDR3 nucleotides are TGTGCCAGCAGCTTAGAAGCGGGGAGACGCACAGATACGCAGTATTTT. Translating it yields CASSLEAGRRTDTQYF.

The chain joins TRBV7-9 to TRBJ1-4; D is possibly TRBD1 (6 bases). Trimming left V 2 bases short and J 4 bases short, with 11 bases between. The CDR3 has 15 amino acids. Germline V CDR1 and CDR2: SEHNR, FQNEAQ (reference sequence). DNA for the CDR3: TGTGCCAGCAGCTTACTTGACAGGCTTAATGAAAAACTGTTTTTT. It is translated as CASSLLDRLNEKLFF.

In DNA, the CDR3 is TGTGCCAGCAGTCCGGGACAGGGTCTTGGAAACACCATATATTTT. Translating gives CASSPGQGLGNTIYF. The J gene is TRBJ1-3, the V gene TRBV6-5; 9 positions match TRBD1. V was pared by 5 bases and J by 3 bases, with 5 bases of the junction left unmatched. Looked up from germline, CDR1 is MNHEY and CDR2 is SVGAGI. The CDR3 covers 15 residues.

This clone has a single count. This chain connects TRBV2 to TRBJ2-7; 9 positions agree with TRBD1. With V trimmed by 1 base and J by 6 bases, 7 bases remained unmatched. CDR1 and CDR2 from the germline V gene are SNHLY and FYNNEI. The CDR3 runs 15 residues. CDR3 loop: CASSEEPGQGFEQYF. The CDR3 DNA reads as TGTGCCAGCAGTGAAGAACCGGGACAGGGTTTCGAGCAGTACTTC.

This chain joins TRBV3-1 (or the pseudogene TRBV3-2) and TRBJ1-2, with D perhaps TRBD1 (5 bases). The CDR3 runs 14 residues. CDR1 and CDR2 from the germline V gene are LGHDT and YNNKEL (reference sequence). Trimming pared 0 bases from V and 3 bases from J, leaving 8 bases between. The CDR3 loop reads CASSQDTGYYGYTF. Here the CDR3 DNA reads TGTGCCAGCAGCCAAGATACAGGATACTATGGCTACACCTTC.

This clone was seen only once. V usage is TRBV6-5 and J usage is TRBJ2-1; 9 nucleotides line up with TRBD1. The germline V gene encodes CDR1 MNHEY and CDR2 SVGAGI. This CDR3 region has 14 residues. V lost 8 bases to trimming and J lost 3 bases; unmatched junction nucleotides: 5. This chain's CDR3 is CASLGQGIYNEQFF. The CDR3 coding sequence is TGTGCCAGCCTGGGACAGGGAATCTACAATGAGCAGTTCTTC.

The V and J genes are TRBV4-3 and TRBJ1-3; tentative D call: TRBD1 (6 bases). Trimming cost V 1 base and J 2 bases, with 12 bases left between them. The CDR3 totals 16 residues. Germline CDR1 is LGHNA and CDR2 is YSLEER. CDR3 in DNA: TGCGCCAGCAGCCAAGGACCACAGGGCGCTGGAAACACCATATATTTT. Protein sequence: CASSQGPQGAGNTIYF.

The chain employs TRBV3-1 (or the pseudogene TRBV3-2) and TRBJ1-5; 10 bases fit TRBD1. This CDR3 region has 15 residues. Unmatched junction bases numbered 4, after V lost 3 bases and J lost 5 bases. CDR1 and CDR2 from the germline V gene are LGHDT and YNNKEL (reference sequence). Here the CDR3 DNA reads TGTGCCAGCAGCCAGACTGGACAGGGGGATCAGCCCCAGCATTTT. Amino acid sequence: CASSQTGQGDQPQHF.

J is TRBJ1-5 and V is TRBV21-1; the table's D call of TRBD1 was not tested on the DNA. TRBV21-1 is marked as a pseudogene. The CDR3 has 17 residues. CDR3 sequence: CASSKEGVSLSNQPQHF. CDR3 coding DNA: TGTGCCAGCAGCAAAGAGGGGGTCAGCCTTAGCAATCAGCCCCAGCATTTT.

This clone was observed a few times. This chain connects TRBV10-3 to TRBJ1-1; D possibly corresponds to TRBD1 (5 bases). Germline V lookup: CDR1 ENHRY, CDR2 SYGVKD. This CDR3 region has 15 residues. V was cut by 2 bases and J by 1 base, with 11 bases left in between. Here the CDR3 DNA reads TGTGCCATCAGTGAGCCCAATCAGGGGAACACTGAAGCTTTCTTT. Translation: CAISEPNQGNTEAFF.

The genes are TRBV3-1 (or the pseudogene TRBV3-2) and TRBJ2-3; tentatively, D is TRBD2 (6 bases). Trimming pared 2 bases from V and 0 bases from J, leaving 12 bases between. The CDR3 covers 16 residues. Germline lookup yields CDR1 LGHDT and CDR2 YNNKEL (reference sequence). The CDR3 is CASSQRVAASTDTQYF. Written as DNA, the CDR3 is TGTGCCAGCAGCCAAAGGGTAGCGGCTAGCACAGATACGCAGTATTTT.

The J gene is TRBJ2-7, the V gene TRBV7-2; 11 bases are a match to TRBD2. This CDR3 has 14 residues. V dropped 2 bases and J dropped 7; count of bases not matched to a gene: 4. The germline V gene has CDR1 SGHTA and CDR2 FQGNSA. The CDR3 region has the DNA TGTGCCAGCAGCTTAACTAGCGGGGGAGGAGAGCAGTACTTC. Translated: CASSLTSGGGEQYF.

This rearrangement joins TRBV27 to TRBJ2-7; 7 nucleotides match TRBD1. Germline V gene sequence: CDR1 MNHEY, CDR2 SMNVEV (reference sequence). The V segment lost 6 bases and the J segment 3 bases; nucleotides outside the gene matches: 5. The CDR3 has 13 residues. CDR3 nucleotides: TGTGCCAGCAGCCCACGGACAGGCTACGAGCAGTACTTC. Its protein is CASSPRTGYEQYF.

The chain recombines TRBV4-3 with TRBJ2-7; TRBD2 aligns across 9 bases. Germline lookup yields CDR1 LGHNA and CDR2 YSLEER. The CDR3 spans 16 residues. V lost 0 bases, J lost 6 bases, and 9 bases stayed unmatched. This CDR3 reads CASSQDHAGGPSEQYF. The CDR3 coding sequence is TGCGCCAGCAGCCAAGATCATGCGGGAGGGCCCTCCGAGCAGTACTTC.

J is TRBJ1-2 and V is TRBV28; D unresolved. Deletions cut 2 bases from V and 5 bases from J, with 12 bases between. This CDR3 has 14 residues. CDR1 and CDR2 (germline): MDHEN, SYDVKM. CDR3 DNA: TGTGCCAGCAGTTTAGGTAGGAGCCAATATGGCTACACCTTC. This encodes CASSLGRSQYGYTF.

The rearrangement joins TRBV19 to TRBJ2-1; the D gene is possibly TRBD2 (5 bases). CDR3 length: 13 residues. Trimming left V 8 bases short and J 10 bases short, with 18 bases between. The germline CDR1 and CDR2 sequences are LNHDA and SQIVND (reference sequence). Here the CDR3 reads CASGTQTSGEQFF. Written as DNA, the CDR3 is TGTGCCAGTGGAACCCAGACATCGGGAGAGCAGTTCTTC.

The genes are TRBV27 and TRBJ1-5; 7 bases are shared with TRBD1. Germline CDR1 is MNHEY and CDR2 is SMNVEV (reference sequence). The V and J ends lost 6 bases and 7 bases, in that order; junction bases with no gene match: 6. The CDR3 has 13 amino acids. In DNA form, the CDR3 reads TGTGCCAGCAGGGACAGGTCCTTCCAGCCCCAGCATTTT. Amino acids: CASRDRSFQPQHF.

This clone was recorded only once. V gene TRBV4-1 combines with J gene TRBJ2-6; D call uncertain. The V end lost 0 bases, the J end lost 2 bases, and 11 bases lay between the germline ends. The CDR3 runs to 17 residues. Germline CDR1 reads MGHRA; CDR2 reads YSYEKL. In DNA, the CDR3 is TGCGCCAGCAGCCAAGATCATATCCGGGCTGGGGCCAACGTCCTGACTTTC. It yields the protein CASSQDHIRAGANVLTF.